A single sample gave rise to the 15 T cell receptor beta chains below, sequenced in a study of shared clonotypes between healthy human individuals. Generated by immunoSEQ multiplex PCR, the TCRdb table keeps only in-frame clones and is missing some. The sample lists millions of clones, more than 85% occurring once. Sequenced input: naive CD4+ T cells from PBMCs. Subset in this sample: CD45RA+ positively selected. These TCRs come from a man aged 18 to 30 in good health. Some clones in this sample may be carry-over from other donors' samples.

The chain carries TRBV27 and TRBJ1-2, with D tentatively TRBD1 (6 bases). Germline CDR1 MNHEY, CDR2 SMNVEV (reference sequence). The CDR3 contains 13 residues. The V end was cut by 6 bases, the J end by 4 bases, with 12 bases between. CDR3 protein: CASSPNRVYGYTF. The DNA of the CDR3 is TGTGCCAGCAGCCCGAACAGGGTCTATGGCTACACCTTC.

The chain has TRBV14 and TRBJ2-2; 8 bases line up with TRBD2. The CDR3 is 17 amino acids. The V gene's germline CDR1 is SGHDN and CDR2 FVKESK. After removal of 3 bases from V and 0 bases from J, the junction contained 6 bases not matched to a gene. The DNA for the CDR3 is TGTGCCAGCAGCCAGAGGAAGGGACTAGCGAACACCGGGGAGCTGTTTTTT. Its protein is CASSQRKGLANTGELFF.

The chain is built from TRBV5-1 and TRBJ2-3; D remains ambiguous. The CDR3 loop spans 14 amino acids. The germline V and J ends were trimmed by 2 bases and 4 bases, with 11 bases remaining between them. In germline, CDR1 is SGHRS, CDR2 YFSETQ. Here the CDR3 DNA reads TGCGCCAGCAGCTTAGAGGTATGGTCAGATACGCAGTATTTT. Protein product: CASSLEVWSDTQYF.

This sequence joins TRBV12-5 and TRBJ2-1; 7 nucleotides align to TRBD1. Germline CDR1 LGHNT, CDR2 FRNRAP. This CDR3 is 14 amino acids long. Unmatched junction bases numbered 6, after V lost 4 bases and J lost 6 bases. The chain's CDR3 is CASGSGQAVNEQFF. CDR3 coding DNA: TGTGCTAGTGGTTCCGGACAGGCTGTCAATGAGCAGTTCTTC.

The J gene is TRBJ2-7, the V gene TRBV5-1; TRBD1 matches 9 bases. The CDR3 has 16 residues. Trimming removed 1 base from V and 2 bases from J; junction bases left unmatched: 7. CDR1 and CDR2 from the germline V gene are SGHRS and YFSETQ. The CDR3 DNA follows: TGCGCCAGCAGCTTGTCTCAAGGGACAGGGACCTACGAGCAGTACTTC. Protein sequence: CASSLSQGTGTYEQYF. The variable domain in full, completed from reference TRBV5-1 and TRBJ2-7, reads KAGVTQTPRYLIKTRGQQVTLSCSPISGHRSVSWYQQTPGQGLQFLFEYFSETQRNKGNFPGRFSGRQFSNSRSEMNVSTLELGDSALYLCASSLSQGTGTYEQYFGPGTRLTVT.

Worth noting for this clone: Other DNA sequences within the sample encode an identical CDR3. The V call is TRBV6-5, the J call TRBJ1-2; D is perhaps TRBD1 (5 bases). Germline V lookup: CDR1 MNHEY, CDR2 SVGAGI. Trimming removed 2 bases from V and 5 bases from J, with 9 bases in between. This CDR3 has 13 amino acids. The CDR3 loop is CASSYGGIYGYTF. The CDR3 DNA follows: TGTGCCAGCAGTTACGGGGGGATTTATGGCTACACCTTC.

With regard to this clone: Other DNA sequences within the sample encode an identical CDR3. The V call is TRBV7-2, the J call TRBJ1-2, with 7 bases lining up with TRBD1. The trim removed 1 base at V and 8 bases at J, leaving 7 bases unmatched. Germline values: CDR1 SGHTA, CDR2 FQGNSA. The CDR3 consists of 14 residues. The CDR3 DNA sequence: TGTGCCAGCAGCTTAGACAGGGGCTTGGGAGGCTACACCTTC. As protein: CASSLDRGLGGYTF.

The chain recombines TRBV7-9 with TRBJ2-1; D unclear. Germline values: CDR1 SEHNR, CDR2 FQNEAQ (reference sequence). This CDR3 contains 14 residues. V lost 6 bases and J lost 2, with 11 bases in between. CDR3: CASRKQSTYNEQFF. DNA of the CDR3: TGTGCCAGCAGGAAACAGAGCACCTACAATGAGCAGTTCTTC.

This chain connects TRBV27 to TRBJ2-7; 9 positions agree with TRBD1. Germline lookup yields CDR1 MNHEY and CDR2 SMNVEV (reference sequence). This CDR3 comprises 15 residues. V was clipped by 5 bases and J by 4 bases; unmatched bases: 9. The CDR3 coding sequence is TGTGCCAGCAGTCAATCCCGGGACAGGGTGTACGAGCAGTACTTC. It translates to CASSQSRDRVYEQYF.

This clone was seen a single time. The rearrangement links TRBV27 to TRBJ1-5, with D unclear. The length of the CDR3 is 15 residues. The V gene's germline CDR1 is MNHEY and CDR2 SMNVEV (reference sequence). V lost 0 bases to trimming and J lost 0 bases, with 6 bases between them. CDR3 nucleotide sequence: TGTGCCAGCAGTTTATCAATTCATAGCAATCAGCCCCAGCATTTT. Translating gives CASSLSIHSNQPQHF.

This clone was observed once. The sample holds other DNA sequences that translate to the same CDR3. This chain links TRBV6-5 with TRBJ2-7; the D gene could be TRBD1 or TRBD2 (6 bases each). The germline V gene encodes CDR1 MNHEY and CDR2 SVGAGI. CDR3 length: 13 amino acids. Trimming cost V 6 bases and J 4 bases, with 13 bases left between them. The CDR3 DNA is TGTGCCAGCAGGGCGGGACACCTATACGAGCAGTACTTC. Translation: CASRAGHLYEQYF.

This sequence joins TRBV27 and TRBJ2-1; 12 nucleotides line up with TRBD2. V lost 1 base and J lost 7; bases outside the gene matches: 8. This CDR3 spans 17 amino acids. Per germline, CDR1 MNHEY and CDR2 SMNVEV (reference sequence). In nucleotides, the CDR3 is TGTGCCAGCAGTTTATGGTCTCTAGCGGGAGGGCCGAATGAGCAGTTCTTC. It is translated as CASSLWSLAGGPNEQFF.

The chain employs TRBV7-7 and TRBJ2-5; 8 nucleotides align to TRBD1. The CDR3 loop spans 13 amino acids. The germline gives CDR1 SSHAT, CDR2 FNYEAQ (reference sequence). V gave up 5 bases and J gave up 6 bases; unmatched junction bases: 5. The CDR3 region has the DNA TGTGCCAGCAGCAACGGACAGGGTCAGACCCAGTACTTC. Translation gives CASSNGQGQTQYF.

This sequence joins TRBV5-4 and TRBJ2-2; no reliable D call. Trimming left V 4 bases short and J 0 bases short, with 13 bases between. This CDR3 contains 16 residues. Germline V gene lookup returns CDR1 SGHNT and CDR2 YYREEE (reference sequence). The CDR3 nucleotides read TGTGCCAGCAGCGCTGGAGCAGCCGCGAACACCGGGGAGCTGTTTTTT. This encodes CASSAGAAANTGELFF.

This chain links TRBV5-4 with TRBJ2-7; D may be TRBD2 (6 bases). This CDR3 spans 14 amino acids. Trimming removed 4 bases from V and 5 bases from J, with 16 bases in between. Germline-derived CDR1 and CDR2 are SGHNT and YYREEE (reference sequence). The CDR3 DNA sequence: TGTGCCAGCAGCAGGGACTCCAGGCGTAACGAGCAGTACTTC. This codes for CASSRDSRRNEQYF.